This is a list of T cell receptor beta chains from one sample in a study of shared clonotypes between healthy human individuals. The method was immunoSEQ multiplex PCR; TCRdb's version includes in-frame clones alone and lacks a portion of them. The table has around 320,000 clones, around 87% seen once. The material sequenced was memory CD8+ T cells sorted from blood. The source is a man aged 18 to 29 in good health. Both conserved end residues are part of each CDR3. Each record gives: clone size, D gene, V gene, J gene, CDR3 DNA, CDR3 protein. D genes are given only for firm matches. Expanded clones get a size class; other rows say once, few or many, or leave the size out.

clone size: few; D gene: TRBD1; V gene: TRBV6-1; J gene: TRBJ2-2; CDR3 DNA: TGTGCCAGCAGTGAGCCGGGACAGGGGTTCTGGACCGGGGAGCTGTTTTTT; CDR3 protein: CASSEPGQGFWTGELFF
clone size: -; D gene: -; V gene: TRBV30; J gene: TRBJ2-7; CDR3 DNA: TGTGCCTGGAGTCCAGACACCTACGAGCAGTACTTC; CDR3 protein: CAWSPDTYEQYF
clone size: -; D gene: -; V gene: TRBV10-3; J gene: TRBJ2-1; CDR3 DNA: TGTGCCATCAGTGAGGGGCGGGACCCCGTTTACAATGAGCAGTTCTTC; CDR3 protein: CAISEGRDPVYNEQFF
clone size: -; D gene: -; V gene: TRBV27; J gene: TRBJ1-4; CDR3 DNA: TGTGCCAGCAGTCAGCGTCTCGGGGCCTTTAATGAAAAACTGTTTTTT; CDR3 protein: CASSQRLGAFNEKLFF
clone size: -; D gene: TRBD1; V gene: TRBV2; J gene: TRBJ1-1; CDR3 DNA: TGTGCCAGCAGTGATATAGATCGAGACAGGGGGCTTGATACTGAAGCTTTCTTT; CDR3 protein: CASSDIDRDRGLDTEAFF
clone size: -; D gene: -; V gene: TRBV6-5; J gene: TRBJ1-2; CDR3 DNA: TGTGCCAGCAACCTAGGGGCTGGCTACACCTTC; CDR3 protein: CASNLGAGYTF
clone size: few; D gene: -; V gene: TRBV7-6; J gene: TRBJ2-1; CDR3 DNA: TGTGCCAGCAGCTTAGACTCTTTTTCCTACAATGAGCAGTTCTTC; CDR3 protein: CASSLDSFSYNEQFF
clone size: -; D gene: -; V gene: TRBV28; J gene: TRBJ1-3; CDR3 DNA: TGTGCCAGCAGTTTTACGACAGAAGACTCTGGAAACACCATATATTTT; CDR3 protein: CASSFTTEDSGNTIYF
clone size: -; D gene: -; V gene: TRBV10-2; J gene: TRBJ2-7; CDR3 DNA: TGCGCCAGCAGTGAGTCGTGGGGTCAAGAGCAGTACTTC; CDR3 protein: CASSESWGQEQYF
clone size: -; D gene: -; V gene: TRBV4-3; J gene: TRBJ2-1; CDR3 DNA: TGCGCCAGCAGCCGATATAGCCGCCTGACGGGACCGCAGCAGTTCTTC; CDR3 protein: CASSRYSRLTGPQQFF
clone size: -; D gene: -; V gene: TRBV27; J gene: TRBJ2-1; CDR3 DNA: TGTGCCAGCAGTAACCTGGACACCTACAATGAGCAGTTCTTC; CDR3 protein: CASSNLDTYNEQFF
clone size: -; D gene: -; V gene: TRBV10-1; J gene: TRBJ2-5; CDR3 DNA: TGCGCCAGCAGTGAAGGAGGGGTCCGAGAGACCCAGTACTTC; CDR3 protein: CASSEGGVRETQYF
clone size: -; D gene: TRBD2; V gene: TRBV4-1; J gene: TRBJ2-1; CDR3 DNA: TGCGCCAGCAGCCACTGGCGGGGGGGATACAATGAGCAGTTCTTC; CDR3 protein: CASSHWRGGYNEQFF
clone size: -; D gene: TRBD1; V gene: TRBV7-9; J gene: TRBJ1-2; CDR3 DNA: TGTGCCAGCAGCCGGGGACAGGGGGTTGGCTACACCTTC; CDR3 protein: CASSRGQGVGYTF
clone size: -; D gene: -; V gene: TRBV7-9; J gene: TRBJ2-5; CDR3 DNA: TGTGCCAGCAGAGGTACCGGGATTAAGGGTCAAGAGACCCAGTACTTC; CDR3 protein: CASRGTGIKGQETQYF
clone size: -; D gene: -; V gene: TRBV7-9; J gene: TRBJ1-2; CDR3 DNA: TGTGCCAGCAGCCCAAATACGGGAGGGGAGTACACCTTC; CDR3 protein: CASSPNTGGEYTF
clone size: -; D gene: -; V gene: TRBV30; J gene: TRBJ2-7; CDR3 DNA: TGTGCCTGGAGTGTTGGCCAGGGATACGAGCAGTACTTC; CDR3 protein: CAWSVGQGYEQYF
clone size: -; D gene: -; V gene: TRBV10-1; J gene: TRBJ2-2; CDR3 DNA: TGCGCCAGCAGTGACGGACAACCTAACACCGGGGAGCTGTTTTTT; CDR3 protein: CASSDGQPNTGELFF
clone size: -; D gene: -; V gene: TRBV4-1; J gene: TRBJ1-6; CDR3 DNA: TGCGCCAGCAGCGTAGGGACCCTGTTCCACTTT; CDR3 protein: CASSVGTLFHF